The clone carrying this T cell receptor beta chain was recorded many times. Its antigen remains unknown. The data belong to a study of T cells in Graves' hyperthyroidism and ophthalmopathy. Points from the study as a whole: Clonotypes that were expanded in thyroid above 0.001 mostly appeared in blood too.

V was clipped by 8 bases and J by 0 bases, with 16 bases between them. The germline V gene encodes CDR1 MNHNS and CDR2 SASEGT. The CDR3 has 15 residues. TCR beta CDR3 regions were amplified from RNA transcripts. Using the HTBI primer set, a first-round RT-PCR was run on the TCR CDR3. Using its own MiXCR run on the multiplex PCR reads, TCRdb lists one record per CDR3 protein. The data show approximately 410,000 distinct CDR3 sequences, around 15% seen once. What was sequenced was blood. The chain couples TRBV6-1 to TRBJ1-1; no reliable D call. The receptor was derived from a woman under 30 with Graves' hyperthyroidism. Here the CDR3 DNA reads TGTGCCAGCCCGGATACTACGGTCTTGAACACTGAAGCTTTCTTT. Its protein is CASPDTTVLNTEAFF.